This T cell receptor beta chain was sequenced for a study of OX40 agonist ivuxolimab in advanced cancers. Background on the whole study: Ivuxolimab was an agonistic, fully human IgG2 monoclonal antibody directed against OX40 (CD134), a costimulatory receptor. Intravenous ivuxolimab was administered to patients every 2 weeks at six dose levels: 0.01, 0.1, 0.3, 1.5, 3 and 10 mg/kg. Of the approximately 53 patients in dose escalation, about 20 had hepatocellular carcinoma, roughly 15 had melanoma, 9 had renal cell carcinoma and 9 had head and neck cancer. The dose-escalation cohort was over 70% male with a mean age of around 64 years, ranging from roughly 23 to 90. Prior anti-PD-1, anti-PD-L1 or anti-CTLA-4 therapy was permitted, and less than 45% of dose-escalation patients had received checkpoint inhibitors. Partial responses occurred in three dose-escalation patients: two with cutaneous melanoma and one with hepatocellular carcinoma. Peripheral TCRbeta sequencing aimed to test whether ivuxolimab altered TCR sequence diversity and caused clonal T-cell expansion. The paper describes the monotherapy dose-escalation part (N ≈ 50 patients) of the phase I trial of ivuxolimab.

Notes on this clone: Its antigen is unknown. Per-base quality was not reported, and no clone a single base away is much larger than it.

Genomic DNA was isolated from the sorted cells so that the TCRbeta CDR3 region could be sequenced. The immunoSEQ Assay was used for sequencing of TCRbeta CDR3 regions. Not all clones reach the TCRdb copy of this immuneACCESS table, which keeps in-frame sequences only. Checked studies attribute under half of the gap to unresolved V genes and leave the rest unexplained. The table for this sample lists approximately 80,000 clones; approximately 92% of them were counted only once. The top ten clones comprise about 0.2% of the sample. The investigation overall reported the following: At doses of 0.1 to 3.0 mg/kg, clonal expansion of both CD4+ and CD8+ blood T cells was observed from baseline to week 6. In the 0.1-3.0 mg/kg groups, partial responders had among the lowest normalized peripheral clonal expansion, particularly in CD8+ T cells. Low levels of normalized T-cell clonal expansion were also seen in some nonresponding patients. After ivuxolimab, expanded clones were on average more numerous among CD8+ T cells than among CD4+ T cells. The antigen specificity of the peripheral T cells that underwent clonal expansion was not determined.

Patients with autoimmune disease history or receiving systemic immunosuppression were excluded from the trial. Peripheral blood for TCR sequencing was drawn from every dose cohort at baseline, at cycle 4 day 1 and at cycle 7 day 1. The samples were drawn from a first-in-human, open-label, multicenter phase I dose-escalation trial of ivuxolimab. Adults with locally advanced or metastatic melanoma, renal cell, hepatocellular, or head and neck squamous cell carcinoma were enrolled in the trial. Before TCR sequencing, CD4+ T cells and CD8+ T cells were sorted from peripheral blood as separate populations. As encoded in the germline V gene, CDR1 is MGHRA while CDR2 is YSYEKL. Counted from cysteine to phenylalanine, this CDR3 has 12 amino acids. Only the CDR3 part of the read is kept: 36 bases, read in frame from the first base. Trimming at the junction amounts to 1 base on V and 7 bases on J, and the germline ends lie 5 bases apart.

This clonotype was sampled from an adult with an advanced solid tumor such as melanoma, head and neck, liver or kidney cancer. The chain uses TRBV4-1 and TRBJ2-1, and possibly TRBD2, on 5 matching bases. Sequences were derived from CD4+ or CD8+ T cells sorted from blood, sampled in a trial of the OX40 agonist ivuxolimab. The sequenced DNA is TGCGCCAGCAGCCAAGGAGGGAATGAGCAGTTCTTC. It encodes CASSQGGNEQFF.